This is a list of T cell receptor beta chains from one sample in a study of blood T cell repertoires in COVID-19. Some clones are missing from TCRdb's copy, which holds only in-frame ones; the method was immunoSEQ multiplex PCR. The table includes 650,000 to 800,000 clones, 70% to 90% detected once. Sequenced sample: peripheral blood. All receptors derive from a young woman with acute or convalescent COVID-19. Both conserved end residues are trimmed from each CDR3. The order of the fields is CDR3 protein, V gene, J gene.

CDR3 protein: ASSPIPGQSAGELF
V gene: TRBV5-5
J gene: TRBJ2-2

CDR3 protein: ASRIRVGNSPLH
V gene: TRBV3-1/TRBV3-2
J gene: TRBJ1-6

CDR3 protein: ASSVGSGYNEQF
V gene: TRBV9
J gene: TRBJ2-1

CDR3 protein: ASIGVRTYRSPLH
V gene: TRBV3-1/TRBV3-2
J gene: TRBJ1-6

CDR3 protein: ASRRQGDSYGYT
V gene: TRBV7-2
J gene: TRBJ1-2

CDR3 protein: ASSLGDRVDQPQH
V gene: TRBV7-9
J gene: TRBJ1-5

CDR3 protein: ASSYLPQIGYT
V gene: TRBV6-6
J gene: TRBJ1-2

CDR3 protein: ASNPLAGSTGELF
V gene: TRBV19
J gene: TRBJ2-2

CDR3 protein: AWSVQEGTEAF
V gene: TRBV30
J gene: TRBJ1-1

CDR3 protein: ASSTGGDLRKLF
V gene: TRBV27
J gene: TRBJ1-4

CDR3 protein: AWSVLTYEQY
V gene: TRBV30
J gene: TRBJ2-7

CDR3 protein: ASSLTPGGEQY
V gene: TRBV7-3
J gene: TRBJ2-7

CDR3 protein: ASSPDGEAGELF
V gene: TRBV19
J gene: TRBJ2-2

CDR3 protein: ASSFARGSGSPLH
V gene: TRBV11-2
J gene: TRBJ1-6

CDR3 protein: ASRIRDTAQETQY
V gene: TRBV19
J gene: TRBJ2-5

CDR3 protein: ASSQTLAYNEQF
V gene: TRBV7-2
J gene: TRBJ2-1

CDR3 protein: SAQGPTGATDTQY
V gene: TRBV29-1
J gene: TRBJ2-3

CDR3 protein: ASSHTSGTPTYEQY
V gene: TRBV4-2
J gene: TRBJ2-7

CDR3 protein: ASSLARGGEQY
V gene: TRBV11-2
J gene: TRBJ2-7

CDR3 protein: ASSLAGDSRSTDTQY
V gene: TRBV7-2
J gene: TRBJ2-3

CDR3 protein: ASSDGTSGAYTGELF
V gene: TRBV18
J gene: TRBJ2-2

CDR3 protein: ASSLGGANYGYT
V gene: TRBV14
J gene: TRBJ1-2

CDR3 protein: ASSRGDEQY
V gene: TRBV19
J gene: TRBJ2-7

CDR3 protein: ATGGQLNTEAF
V gene: TRBV4-3
J gene: TRBJ1-1

CDR3 protein: ASSLRGNNYGYT
V gene: TRBV28
J gene: TRBJ1-2

CDR3 protein: ASSPFGQGAHDTQY
V gene: TRBV18
J gene: TRBJ2-3

CDR3 protein: ASSLRVQNFPIAKNIQY
V gene: TRBV27
J gene: TRBJ2-4

CDR3 protein: ASSLPIWDRVSNTEAF
V gene: TRBV12-1
J gene: TRBJ1-1

CDR3 protein: ASSEQGDPGELF
V gene: TRBV2
J gene: TRBJ2-2

CDR3 protein: ASSVQVDPNTEAF
V gene: TRBV9
J gene: TRBJ1-1

CDR3 protein: ASTLTGTNTEAF
V gene: TRBV5-1
J gene: TRBJ1-1

CDR3 protein: ASSFWAGGSDEGGNEQF
V gene: TRBV27
J gene: TRBJ2-1

CDR3 protein: ASSRETGPDYEQY
V gene: TRBV18
J gene: TRBJ2-7

CDR3 protein: ASSFRLPYEQY
V gene: TRBV28
J gene: TRBJ2-7

CDR3 protein: ASSLGTPHNEQF
V gene: TRBV6-5
J gene: TRBJ2-1

CDR3 protein: ASSTLTGEAF
V gene: TRBV12-3/TRBV12-4
J gene: TRBJ1-1

CDR3 protein: ASSRQGANQPQH
V gene: TRBV2
J gene: TRBJ1-5

CDR3 protein: ASSQDERGSYEQY
V gene: TRBV4-3
J gene: TRBJ2-7

CDR3 protein: ASSLAEEGGSPLH
V gene: TRBV7-6
J gene: TRBJ1-6

CDR3 protein: ASSLDPFWGEGYGYT
V gene: TRBV7-9
J gene: TRBJ1-2

CDR3 protein: ASSTPTDRHTGELF
V gene: TRBV2
J gene: TRBJ2-2

CDR3 protein: ASSSRRVEQY
V gene: TRBV12-3/TRBV12-4
J gene: TRBJ2-7

CDR3 protein: ASSIGRGRVNTEAF
V gene: TRBV19
J gene: TRBJ1-1

CDR3 protein: ASSPYQETQY
V gene: TRBV5-1
J gene: TRBJ2-5

CDR3 protein: ASSIVSGYSNQPQH
V gene: TRBV19
J gene: TRBJ1-5

CDR3 protein: ASSLRGLSGNTIY
V gene: TRBV9
J gene: TRBJ1-3

CDR3 protein: ASRGNQPQH
V gene: TRBV6-5
J gene: TRBJ1-5

CDR3 protein: ASSPPGGHEQF
V gene: TRBV5-1
J gene: TRBJ2-1

CDR3 protein: ASSPTDGDHYGYT
V gene: TRBV7-6
J gene: TRBJ1-2

CDR3 protein: ASSEVRGQSYEQY
V gene: TRBV6-1
J gene: TRBJ2-7

CDR3 protein: AWRLYRDNSPLH
V gene: TRBV30
J gene: TRBJ1-6

CDR3 protein: ASSLVRAGSSYNEQF
V gene: TRBV7-6
J gene: TRBJ2-1

CDR3 protein: ASSPPQGWGQPQH
V gene: TRBV3-1/TRBV3-2
J gene: TRBJ1-5